This T cell receptor (beta chain) was sequenced during a study of cytomegalovirus exposure and HLA in healthy donors. Findings and limits, study-wide: By HLA locus, TCR association rates varied in a later analysis, with DRB1 showing the most and HLA-C the fewest. Whilst most TCR sequences proved rare, a subset of public TCRs occurred across many donors.

Germline lookup yields CDR1 SGHVS and CDR2 FNYEAQ. This CDR3 has 15 amino acids. J was trimmed by 4 bases and V by 5 bases; bases with no gene match: 7. Use of 60 Vbeta and 13 Jbeta primers characterized the PCR. Here immunoSEQ multiplex PCR was the method, and the copy in TCRdb shows in-frame clones only, minus some. The top ten hold 8.2% of the sample, which has roughly 86,000 clones, approximately 70% seen once. This clone occurred once. Antigen unknown. The rearrangement links TRBV7-6 to TRBJ2-5; 10 positions agree with TRBD2. Sequencing was done on a sample of PBMCs. This TCR was sampled from a man between 60 and 70 years old in good health and CMV-seronegative. CDR3 nucleotides: TGTGCCAGCAGCCTAATAGCGGGGGGAACAGAGACCCAGTACTTC. Amino acid sequence: CASSLIAGGTETQYF.